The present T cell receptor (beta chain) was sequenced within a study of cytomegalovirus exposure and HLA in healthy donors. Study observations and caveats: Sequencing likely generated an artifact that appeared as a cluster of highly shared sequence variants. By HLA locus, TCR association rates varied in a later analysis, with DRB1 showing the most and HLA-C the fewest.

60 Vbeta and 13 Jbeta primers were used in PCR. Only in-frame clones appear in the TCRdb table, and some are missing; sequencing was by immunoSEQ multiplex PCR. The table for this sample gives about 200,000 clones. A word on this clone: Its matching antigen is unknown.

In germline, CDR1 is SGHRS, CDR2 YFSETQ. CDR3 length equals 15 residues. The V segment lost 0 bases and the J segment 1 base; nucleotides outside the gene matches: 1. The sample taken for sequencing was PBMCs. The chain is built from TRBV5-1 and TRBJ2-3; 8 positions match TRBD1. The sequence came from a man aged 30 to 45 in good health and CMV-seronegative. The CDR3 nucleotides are TGCGCCAGCAGCTTGGAGACAGGGGGCACAGATACGCAGTATTTT. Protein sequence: CASSLETGGTDTQYF.